Presented here are 5 T cell receptor beta chains from one specimen sequenced in a study of T cell responses to AZD1222 COVID-19 vaccine. Here immunoSEQ multiplex PCR was the method, and the copy in TCRdb shows in-frame clones only, minus some. The sample records about 150,000 clones, 75% to 90% being singletons. The sample consisted of peripheral blood, taken on day 0 of AZD1222 vaccination. All receptors come from an adult in good health.

The chain employs TRBV7-8 and TRBJ1-6, with D uncertain. The V gene's germline CDR1 is SGHVS and CDR2 FQNEAQ. Trimming cost V 1 base and J 9 bases, with 10 bases left between them. The CDR3 extends over 14 amino acids. In nucleotides, the CDR3 is TGTGCCAGCAGCTTAGGAGGGTACCGTTCACCCCTCCACTTT. Amino acids: CASSLGGYRSPLHF.

This clone has a single count. The V and J genes are TRBV7-6 and TRBJ1-1; D call uncertain. This CDR3 comprises 13 residues. The germline V gene has CDR1 SGHVS and CDR2 FNYEAQ. Trimming took off 2 bases at V and 1 base at J, with 5 bases between the two ends. DNA for the CDR3: TGTGCCAGCAGCTTATGGGAGAACACTGAAGCTTTCTTT. Protein product: CASSLWENTEAFF.

J is TRBJ2-1 and V is TRBV2; a possible D gene is TRBD1 (6 bases). Trimming pared 4 bases from V and 9 bases from J, leaving 19 bases between. The CDR3 length is 15 residues. The germline CDR1 and CDR2 sequences are SNHLY and FYNNEI. CDR3 in amino acids: CASSAEESVGGEQFF. The CDR3 DNA sequence: TGTGCCAGCAGTGCGGAGGAATCTGTAGGGGGTGAGCAGTTCTTC.

The J gene is TRBJ1-2, the V gene TRBV7-2; 7 bases are shared with TRBD1. Germline trimming cut 4 bases from V and 2 bases from J; bases unmatched to any gene: 4. This CDR3 spans 14 amino acids. Germline V CDR1 and CDR2: SGHTA, FQGNSA. The CDR3 coding sequence is TGTGCCAGCAGCTACCGGGACAGAAACTATGGCTACACCTTC. This translates into CASSYRDRNYGYTF.

The chain recombines TRBV30 with TRBJ2-2; TRBD1 is a possible D gene (5 bases). The V and J ends lost 2 bases and 4 bases respectively, with 5 bases between them. CDR1 is GTSNPN and CDR2 is SVGIG in the germline V gene (reference sequence). The length of the CDR3 is 12 residues. This CDR3 reads CAWSRGTGELFF. CDR3 bases: TGTGCCTGGAGTAGGGGCACCGGGGAGCTGTTTTTT. Full variable domain (missing parts from reference TRBV30 and TRBJ2-2): SQTIHQWPATLVQPVGSPLSLECTVEGTSNPNLYWYRQAAGRGLQLLFYSVGIGQISSEVPQNLSASRPQDRQFILSSKKLLLSDSGFYLCAWSRGTGELFFGEGSRLTVL.